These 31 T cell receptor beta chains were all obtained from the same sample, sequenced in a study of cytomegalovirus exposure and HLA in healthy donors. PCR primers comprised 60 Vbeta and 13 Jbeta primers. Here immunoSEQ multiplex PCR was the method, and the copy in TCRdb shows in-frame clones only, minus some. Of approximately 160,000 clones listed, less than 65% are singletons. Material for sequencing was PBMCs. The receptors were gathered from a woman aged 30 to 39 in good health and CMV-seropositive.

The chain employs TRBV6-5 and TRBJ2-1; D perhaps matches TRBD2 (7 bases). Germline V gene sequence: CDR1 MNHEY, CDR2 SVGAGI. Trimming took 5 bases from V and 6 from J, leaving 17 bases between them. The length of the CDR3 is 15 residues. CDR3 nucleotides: TGTGCCAGCAGTGCCCATGTCGGGGGGCGCAATGAGCAGTTCTTC. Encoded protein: CASSAHVGGRNEQFF.

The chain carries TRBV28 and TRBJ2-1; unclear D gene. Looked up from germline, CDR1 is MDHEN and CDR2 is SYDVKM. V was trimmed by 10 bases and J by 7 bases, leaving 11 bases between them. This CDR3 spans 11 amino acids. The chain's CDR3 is CATRDSNEQFF. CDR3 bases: TGTGCCACCCGAGACTCTAATGAGCAGTTCTTC. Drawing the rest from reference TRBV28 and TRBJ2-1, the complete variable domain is DVKVTQSSRYLVKRTGEKVFLECVQDMDHENMFWYRQDPGLGLRLIYFSYDVKMKEKGDIPEGYSVSREKKERFSLILESASTNQTSMYLCATRDSNEQFFGPGTRLTVL.

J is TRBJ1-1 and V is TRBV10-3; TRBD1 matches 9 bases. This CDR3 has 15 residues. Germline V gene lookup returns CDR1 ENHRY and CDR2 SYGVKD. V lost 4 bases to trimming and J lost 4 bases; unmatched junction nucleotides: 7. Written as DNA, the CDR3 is TGTGCCATCAGTGCGCTGACAGGGGGTAGCACTGAAGCTTTCTTT. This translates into CAISALTGGSTEAFF.

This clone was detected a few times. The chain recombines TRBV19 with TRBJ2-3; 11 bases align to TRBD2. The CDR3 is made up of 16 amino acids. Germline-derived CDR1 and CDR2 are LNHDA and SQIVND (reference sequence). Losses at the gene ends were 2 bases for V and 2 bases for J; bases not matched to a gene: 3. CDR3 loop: CASSIMGLADTDTQYF. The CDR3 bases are TGTGCCAGTAGTATAATGGGACTAGCGGACACAGATACGCAGTATTTT.

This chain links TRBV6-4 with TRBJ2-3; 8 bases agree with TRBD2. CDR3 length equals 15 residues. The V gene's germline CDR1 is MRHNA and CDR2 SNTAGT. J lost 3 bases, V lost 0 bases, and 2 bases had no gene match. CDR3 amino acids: CASSDSVAGTDTQYF. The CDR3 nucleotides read TGTGCCAGCAGTGACTCAGTAGCGGGGACAGATACGCAGTATTTT.

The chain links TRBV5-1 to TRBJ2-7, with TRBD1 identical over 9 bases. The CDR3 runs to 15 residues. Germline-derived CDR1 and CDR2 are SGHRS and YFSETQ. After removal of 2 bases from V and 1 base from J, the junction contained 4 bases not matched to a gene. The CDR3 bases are TGCGCCAGCAGCTTTACAGGGGGCCCATCCTACGAGCAGTACTTC. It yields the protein CASSFTGGPSYEQYF.

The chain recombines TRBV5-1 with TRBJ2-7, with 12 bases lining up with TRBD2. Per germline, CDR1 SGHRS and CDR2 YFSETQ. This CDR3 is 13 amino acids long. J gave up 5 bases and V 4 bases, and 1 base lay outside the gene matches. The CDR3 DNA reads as TGCGCCAGCAGCCGGACTAGCGGGAACGAGCAGTACTTC. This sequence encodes CASSRTSGNEQYF.

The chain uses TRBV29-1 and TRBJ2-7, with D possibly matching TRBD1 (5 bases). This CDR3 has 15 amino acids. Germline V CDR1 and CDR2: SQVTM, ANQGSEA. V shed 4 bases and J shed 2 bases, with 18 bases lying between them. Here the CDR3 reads CSVGFGANSAYEQYF. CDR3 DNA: TGCAGCGTTGGGTTTGGGGCGAATTCGGCCTACGAGCAGTACTTC.

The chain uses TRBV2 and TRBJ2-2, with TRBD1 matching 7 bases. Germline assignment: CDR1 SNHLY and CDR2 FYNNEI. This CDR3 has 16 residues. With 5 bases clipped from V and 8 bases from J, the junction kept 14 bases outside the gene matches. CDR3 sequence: CASSTDRDGTRGELFF. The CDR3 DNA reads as TGTGCCAGCAGTACCGACAGGGACGGGACCAGGGGGGAGCTGTTTTTT.

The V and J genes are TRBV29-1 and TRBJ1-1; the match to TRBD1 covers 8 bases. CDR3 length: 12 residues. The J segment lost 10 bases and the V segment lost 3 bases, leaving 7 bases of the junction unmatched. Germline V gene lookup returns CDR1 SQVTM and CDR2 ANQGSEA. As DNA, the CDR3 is TGCAGCGTTGACGGACAGGGACTCTTAGCTTTCTTT. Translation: CSVDGQGLLAFF.

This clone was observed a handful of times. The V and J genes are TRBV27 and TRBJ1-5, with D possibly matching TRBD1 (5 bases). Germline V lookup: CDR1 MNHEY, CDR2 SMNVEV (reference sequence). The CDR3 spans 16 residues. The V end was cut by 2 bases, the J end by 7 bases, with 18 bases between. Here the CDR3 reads CASSLEAGRVEQPQHF. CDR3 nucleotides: TGTGCCAGCAGTTTAGAAGCGGGCAGGGTCGAACAGCCCCAGCATTTT.

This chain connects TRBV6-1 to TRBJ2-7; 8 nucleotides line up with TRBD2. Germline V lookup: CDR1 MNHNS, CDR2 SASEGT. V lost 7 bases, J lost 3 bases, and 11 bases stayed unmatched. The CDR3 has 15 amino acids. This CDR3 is CASTRIAGTYYEQYF. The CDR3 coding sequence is TGTGCCAGCACCCGTATAGCGGGAACGTACTACGAGCAGTACTTC.

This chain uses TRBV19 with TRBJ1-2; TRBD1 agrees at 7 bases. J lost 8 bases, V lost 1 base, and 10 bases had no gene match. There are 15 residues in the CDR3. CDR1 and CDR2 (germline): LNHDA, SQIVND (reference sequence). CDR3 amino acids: CASSIADRPGVGYTF. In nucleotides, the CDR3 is TGTGCCAGTAGTATAGCGGACAGGCCCGGGGTCGGCTACACCTTC. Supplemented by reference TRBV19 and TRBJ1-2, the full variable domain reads DGGITQSPKYLFRKEGQNVTLSCEQNLNHDAMYWYRQDPGQGLRLIYYSQIVNDFQKGDIAEGYSVSREKKESFPLTVTSAQKNPTAFYLCASSIADRPGVGYTFGSGTRLTVV.

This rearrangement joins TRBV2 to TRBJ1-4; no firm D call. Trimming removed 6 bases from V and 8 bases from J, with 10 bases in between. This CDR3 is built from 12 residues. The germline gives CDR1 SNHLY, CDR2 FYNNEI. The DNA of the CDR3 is TGTGCCAGCAGCCTTCCAGGCGAAAAACTGTTTTTT. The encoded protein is CASSLPGEKLFF.

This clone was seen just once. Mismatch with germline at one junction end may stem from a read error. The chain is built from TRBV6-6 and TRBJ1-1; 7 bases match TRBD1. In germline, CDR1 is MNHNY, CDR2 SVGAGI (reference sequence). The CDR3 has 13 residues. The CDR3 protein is CAGSSQGHTEAFF. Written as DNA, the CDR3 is TGTGCCGGCAGTTCACAGGGGCACACTGAAGCTTTCTTT.

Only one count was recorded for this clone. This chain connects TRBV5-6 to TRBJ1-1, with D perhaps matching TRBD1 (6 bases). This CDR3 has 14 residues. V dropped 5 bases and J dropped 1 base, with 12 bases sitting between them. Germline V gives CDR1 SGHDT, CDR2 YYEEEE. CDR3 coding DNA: TGTGCCAGCAGACCCAGGGGTCGGAACACTGAAGCTTTCTTT. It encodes CASRPRGRNTEAFF. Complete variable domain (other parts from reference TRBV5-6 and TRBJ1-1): DAGVTQSPTHLIKTRGQQVTLRCSPKSGHDTVSWYQQALGQGPQFIFQYYEEEERQRGNFPDRFSGHQFPNYSSELNVNALLLGDSALYLCASRPRGRNTEAFFGQGTRLTVV.

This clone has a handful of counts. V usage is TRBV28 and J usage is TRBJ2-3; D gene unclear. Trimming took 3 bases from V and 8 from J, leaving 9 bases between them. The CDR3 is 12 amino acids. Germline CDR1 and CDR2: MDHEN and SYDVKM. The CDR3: CASSFFSSTQYF. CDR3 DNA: TGTGCCAGCAGTTTTTTCAGTTCTACGCAGTATTTT.

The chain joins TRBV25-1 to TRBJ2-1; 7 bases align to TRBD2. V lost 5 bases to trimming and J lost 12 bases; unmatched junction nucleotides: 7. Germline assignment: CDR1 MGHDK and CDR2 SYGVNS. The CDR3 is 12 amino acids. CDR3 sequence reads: CASSRDYLGQFF. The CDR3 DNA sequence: TGTGCCAGCAGTAGGGACTATTTAGGGCAGTTCTTC.

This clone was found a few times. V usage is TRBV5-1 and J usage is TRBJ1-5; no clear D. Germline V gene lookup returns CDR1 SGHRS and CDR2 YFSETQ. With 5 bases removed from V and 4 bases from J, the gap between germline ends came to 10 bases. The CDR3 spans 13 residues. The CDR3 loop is CASSPDSNQPQHF. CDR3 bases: TGCGCCAGCAGTCCCGACTCGAATCAGCCCCAGCATTTT.

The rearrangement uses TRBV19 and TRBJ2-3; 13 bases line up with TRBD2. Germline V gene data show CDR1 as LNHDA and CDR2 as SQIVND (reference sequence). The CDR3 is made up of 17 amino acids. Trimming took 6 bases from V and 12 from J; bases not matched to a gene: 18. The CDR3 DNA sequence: TGTGCCAGTAGCTGGACTAGCGGGAGTAGGCCCCCCCCACGTCAGTATTTT. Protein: CASSWTSGSRPPPRQYF.

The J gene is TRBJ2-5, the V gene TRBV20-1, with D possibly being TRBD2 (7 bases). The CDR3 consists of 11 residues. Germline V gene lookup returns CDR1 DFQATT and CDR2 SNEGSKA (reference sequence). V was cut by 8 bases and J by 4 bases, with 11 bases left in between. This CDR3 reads CSTGRGETQYF. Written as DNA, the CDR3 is TGCAGTACAGGGAGGGGAGAGACCCAGTACTTC.

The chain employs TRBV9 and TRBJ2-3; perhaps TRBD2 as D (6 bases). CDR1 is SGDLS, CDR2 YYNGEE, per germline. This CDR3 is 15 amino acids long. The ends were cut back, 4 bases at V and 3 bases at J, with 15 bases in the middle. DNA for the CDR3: TGTGCCAGCAGCCCCTGGAGGGGCGGGACAGATACGCAGTATTTT. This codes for CASSPWRGGTDTQYF.

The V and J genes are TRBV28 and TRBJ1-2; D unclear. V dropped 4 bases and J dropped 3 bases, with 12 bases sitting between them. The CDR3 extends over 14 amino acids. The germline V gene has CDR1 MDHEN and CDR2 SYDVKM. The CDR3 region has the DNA TGTGCCAGCAGTTCGGAGGGCCGACACTATGGCTACACCTTC. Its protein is CASSSEGRHYGYTF.

The CDR3 sequence is CASSNGLQETQYF. Written as DNA, the CDR3 is TGTGCCAGCAGCAACGGACTGCAAGAGACCCAGTACTTC. The rearrangement uses TRBV7-8 and TRBJ2-5, with D possibly being TRBD2 (5 bases). Germline V gene lookup returns CDR1 SGHVS and CDR2 FQNEAQ. V lost 5 bases to trimming and J lost 2 bases, with 9 bases between them. CDR3 length: 13 residues.

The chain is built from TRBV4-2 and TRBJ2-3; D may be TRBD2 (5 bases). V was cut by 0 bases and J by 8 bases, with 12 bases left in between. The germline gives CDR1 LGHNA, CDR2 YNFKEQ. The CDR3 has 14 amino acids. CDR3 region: CASSQEEESSTQYF. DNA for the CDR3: TGTGCCAGCAGCCAAGAGGAGGAAAGTTCTACGCAGTATTTT.

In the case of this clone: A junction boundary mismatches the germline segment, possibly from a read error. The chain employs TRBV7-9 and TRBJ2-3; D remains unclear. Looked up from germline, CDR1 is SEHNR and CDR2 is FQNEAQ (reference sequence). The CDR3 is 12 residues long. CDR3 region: CASSFGDADHIF. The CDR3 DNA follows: TGTGCCAGCAGCTTCGGCGATGCGGATCATATTTTT.

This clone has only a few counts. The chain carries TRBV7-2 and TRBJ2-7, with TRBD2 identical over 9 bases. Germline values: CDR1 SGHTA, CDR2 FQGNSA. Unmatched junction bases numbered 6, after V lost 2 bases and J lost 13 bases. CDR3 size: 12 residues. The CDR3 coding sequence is TGTGCCAGCAGCTTAAGCGGTAGCGGGGGTTACTTC. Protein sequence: CASSLSGSGGYF.

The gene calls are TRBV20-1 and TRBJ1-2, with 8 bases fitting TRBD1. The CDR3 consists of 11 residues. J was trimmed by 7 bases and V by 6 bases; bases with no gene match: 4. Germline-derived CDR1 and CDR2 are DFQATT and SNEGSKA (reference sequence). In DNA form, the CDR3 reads TGCAGTGCGACAGGGGTGGGTGGCTACACCTTC. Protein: CSATGVGGYTF.

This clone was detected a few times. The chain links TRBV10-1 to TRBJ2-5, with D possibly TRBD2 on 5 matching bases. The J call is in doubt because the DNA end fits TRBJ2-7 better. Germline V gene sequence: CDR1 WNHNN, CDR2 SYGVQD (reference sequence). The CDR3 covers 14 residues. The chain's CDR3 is CASSEFRGSGEQYF. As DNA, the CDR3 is TGCGCCAGCAGTGAGTTCCGGGGATCCGGCGAGCAGTACTTC.

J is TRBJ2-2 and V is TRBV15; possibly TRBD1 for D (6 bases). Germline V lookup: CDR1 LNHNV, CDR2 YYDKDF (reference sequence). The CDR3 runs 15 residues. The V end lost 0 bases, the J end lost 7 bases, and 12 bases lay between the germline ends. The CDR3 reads CATSREYRVIGELFF. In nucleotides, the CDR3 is TGTGCCACCAGCAGAGAGTACAGGGTGATCGGGGAGCTGTTTTTT.

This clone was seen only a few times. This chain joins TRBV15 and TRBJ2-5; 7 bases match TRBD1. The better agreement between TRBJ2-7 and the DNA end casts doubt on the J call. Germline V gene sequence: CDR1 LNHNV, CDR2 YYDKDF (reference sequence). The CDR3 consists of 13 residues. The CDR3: CATSSRDRGEQYF. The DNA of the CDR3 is TGTGCCACCAGCAGCCGGGACAGAGGCGAGCAGTACTTC.